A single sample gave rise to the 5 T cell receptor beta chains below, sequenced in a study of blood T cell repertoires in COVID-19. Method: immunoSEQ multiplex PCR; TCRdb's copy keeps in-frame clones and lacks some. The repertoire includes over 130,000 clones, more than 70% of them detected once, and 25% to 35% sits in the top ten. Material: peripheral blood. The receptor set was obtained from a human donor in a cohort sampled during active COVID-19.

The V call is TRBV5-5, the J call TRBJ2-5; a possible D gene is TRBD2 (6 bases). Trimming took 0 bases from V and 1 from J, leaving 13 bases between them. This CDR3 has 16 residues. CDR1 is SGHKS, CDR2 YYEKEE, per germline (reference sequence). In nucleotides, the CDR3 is TGTGCCAGCAGCTTGGGAGCGGGCAGCTTCCAAGAGACCCAGTACTTC. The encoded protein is CASSLGAGSFQETQYF.

The CDR3 protein is CASSLAGQGPYEQYF. The DNA of the CDR3 is TGTGCCAGCAGCTTGGCCGGACAGGGGCCCTACGAGCAGTACTTC. This sequence joins TRBV5-6 and TRBJ2-7; TRBD1 aligns across 9 bases. The V segment lost 0 bases and the J segment 2 bases; nucleotides outside the gene matches: 3. The CDR3 sequence is 15 residues long. In germline, CDR1 is SGHDT, CDR2 YYEEEE.

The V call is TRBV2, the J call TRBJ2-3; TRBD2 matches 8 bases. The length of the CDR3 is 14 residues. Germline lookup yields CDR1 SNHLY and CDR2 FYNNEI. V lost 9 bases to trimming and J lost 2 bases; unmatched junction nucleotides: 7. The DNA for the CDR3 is TGTGCCAGTGCCAGGCGGGGGGACACAGATACGCAGTATTTT. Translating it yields CASARRGDTDTQYF.

The DNA for the CDR3 is TGTGCCAGCAGTGGGACAGCAACTTATAGCAATCAGCCCCAGCATTTT. This gives the protein CASSGTATYSNQPQHF. The chain is built from TRBV6-1 and TRBJ1-5; maybe TRBD1 (6 bases). Germline V CDR1 and CDR2: MNHNS, SASEGT. The CDR3 has 16 residues. V was trimmed by 4 bases and J by 0 bases, leaving 13 bases between them.

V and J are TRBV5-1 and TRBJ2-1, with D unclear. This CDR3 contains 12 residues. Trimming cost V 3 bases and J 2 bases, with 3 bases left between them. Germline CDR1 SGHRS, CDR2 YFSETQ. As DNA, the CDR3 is TGCGCCAGCAGCTCCGCCTACAATGAGCAGTTCTTC. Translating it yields CASSSAYNEQFF.